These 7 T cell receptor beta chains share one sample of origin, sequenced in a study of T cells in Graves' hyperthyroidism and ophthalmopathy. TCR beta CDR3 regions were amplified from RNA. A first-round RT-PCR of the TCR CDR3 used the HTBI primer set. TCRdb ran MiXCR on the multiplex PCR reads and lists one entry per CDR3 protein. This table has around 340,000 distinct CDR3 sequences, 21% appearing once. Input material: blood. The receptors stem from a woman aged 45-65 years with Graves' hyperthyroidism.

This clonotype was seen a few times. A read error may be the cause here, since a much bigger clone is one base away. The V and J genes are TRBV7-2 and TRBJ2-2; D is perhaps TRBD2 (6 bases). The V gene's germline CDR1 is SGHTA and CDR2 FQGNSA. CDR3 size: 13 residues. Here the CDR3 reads CASSSLMGGVLFF. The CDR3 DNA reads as TGTGCCAGCAGCTCGCTGATGGGCGGGGTGCTGTTTTTT.

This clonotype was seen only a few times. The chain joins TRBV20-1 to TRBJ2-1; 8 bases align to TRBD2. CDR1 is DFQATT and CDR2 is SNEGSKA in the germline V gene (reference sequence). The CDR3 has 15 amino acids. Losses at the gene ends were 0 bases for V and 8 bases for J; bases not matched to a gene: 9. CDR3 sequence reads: CSARDLLAGGDEQFF. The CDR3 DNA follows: TGCAGTGCTAGAGATCTCCTAGCGGGTGGCGATGAGCAGTTCTTC.

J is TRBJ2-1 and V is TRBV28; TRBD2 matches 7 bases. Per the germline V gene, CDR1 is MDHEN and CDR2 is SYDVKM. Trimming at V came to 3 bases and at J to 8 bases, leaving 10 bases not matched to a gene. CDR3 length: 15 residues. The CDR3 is CASSLGGGVLDEQFF. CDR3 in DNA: TGTGCCAGCAGTTTGGGGGGGGGTGTACTGGATGAGCAGTTCTTC.

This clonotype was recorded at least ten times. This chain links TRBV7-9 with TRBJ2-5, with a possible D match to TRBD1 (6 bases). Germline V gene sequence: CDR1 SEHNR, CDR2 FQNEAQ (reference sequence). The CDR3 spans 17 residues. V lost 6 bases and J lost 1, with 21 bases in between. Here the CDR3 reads CASSSSRDTIFQETQYF. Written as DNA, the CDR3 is TGTGCCAGCAGTTCCAGCCGGGACACGATATTCCAAGAGACCCAGTACTTC.

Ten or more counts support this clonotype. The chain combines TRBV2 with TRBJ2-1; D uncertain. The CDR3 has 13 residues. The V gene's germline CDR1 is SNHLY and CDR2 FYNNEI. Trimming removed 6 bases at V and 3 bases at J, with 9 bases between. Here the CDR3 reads CASSSENYNEQFF. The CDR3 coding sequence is TGTGCCAGCAGCAGCGAAAACTACAATGAGCAGTTCTTC.

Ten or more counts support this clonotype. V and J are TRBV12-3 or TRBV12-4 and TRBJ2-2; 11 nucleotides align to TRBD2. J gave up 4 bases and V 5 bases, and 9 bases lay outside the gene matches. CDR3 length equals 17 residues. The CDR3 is CASSPGTSGFLTGELFF. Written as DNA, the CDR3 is TGTGCCAGCAGTCCCGGGACTAGCGGATTCCTCACCGGGGAGCTGTTTTTT.

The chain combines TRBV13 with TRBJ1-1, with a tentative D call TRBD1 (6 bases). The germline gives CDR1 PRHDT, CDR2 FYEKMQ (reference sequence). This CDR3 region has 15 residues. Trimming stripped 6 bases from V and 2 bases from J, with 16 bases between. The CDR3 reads CASRLPGQENTEAFF. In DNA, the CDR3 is TGTGCCAGCAGGCTCCCGGGACAAGAAAACACTGAAGCTTTCTTT.